A selection of T cell receptor beta chains follows, all from one sample in a study of shared clonotypes between healthy human individuals. This table comes from immunoSEQ multiplex PCR, and its TCRdb copy is limited to in-frame clones, with some not included. The table includes about 2.1 million clones, 93% detected once. Sequenced input: naive CD8+ T cells from PBMCs. The receptors derive from a man aged 18 to 30 in good health. Some clones in this sample may be carry-over from other donors' samples. Each CDR3 is given with its conserved first and last residue. A D gene is named only where the DNA matches it firmly. Clone size is stated in some rows and not others, as once, few, many or a class when expanded.

d_gene	abundance	v_gene	j_gene	CDR3aa	CDR3nt
.	.	TRBV6-4	TRBJ1-5	CASSEGSNQPQHF	TGTGCCAGCAGTGAGGGTAGCAATCAGCCCCAGCATTTT
.	.	TRBV7-2	TRBJ2-1	CASSIGGTGIVYNEQFF	TGTGCCAGCAGCATCGGGGGAACAGGTATTGTGTACAATGAGCAGTTCTTC
TRBD2	.	TRBV18	TRBJ2-7	CASSPLTSGHSYEQYF	TGTGCCAGCTCACCCTTGACTAGCGGGCACTCCTACGAGCAGTACTTC
.	.	TRBV6-5	TRBJ1-2	CASSYVEGLDGYTF	TGTGCCAGCAGTTACGTGGAGGGGTTGGATGGCTACACCTTC
.	many	TRBV4-1	TRBJ2-3	CASSQGTALATDTQYF	TGCGCCAGCAGCCAAGGGACCGCCCTAGCGACAGATACGCAGTATTTT
.	.	TRBV7-9	TRBJ1-5	CASSLQGQPQHF	TGTGCCAGCAGCTTGCAAGGTCAGCCCCAGCATTTT
.	.	TRBV11-1	TRBJ2-2	CASSGLYPGELFF	TGTGCCAGCAGCGGACTCTACCCCGGGGAGCTGTTTTTT
.	.	TRBV4-1	TRBJ1-1	CASSQEEGRPEAFF	TGCGCCAGCAGCCAAGAAGAGGGGCGGCCTGAAGCTTTCTTT
TRBD1	.	TRBV29-1	TRBJ2-7	CSVVPGTGTEQYF	TGCAGCGTTGTCCCCGGGACAGGGACCGAGCAATACTTC
.	.	TRBV2	TRBJ2-5	CASSELLLAGGETQYF	TGTGCCAGCAGTGAGTTACTTCTGGCGGGTGGGGAGACCCAGTACTTC
.	.	TRBV4-1	TRBJ2-7	CASSRGSSYEQYF	TGCGCCAGCAGCCGGGGCAGTTCCTACGAGCAGTACTTC
TRBD2	.	TRBV6-1	TRBJ2-2	CASSERAGVTGELFF	TGTGCCAGCAGTGAAAGAGCGGGAGTTACCGGGGAGCTGTTTTTT
.	.	TRBV7-9	TRBJ2-3	CASSATNTDTQYF	TGTGCCAGCAGCGCGACAAACACAGATACGCAGTATTTT
.	.	TRBV9	TRBJ2-7	CASSVDEISYEQYF	TGTGCCAGCAGCGTAGACGAAATCTCCTACGAGCAGTACTTC
.	.	TRBV7-9	TRBJ1-1	CASSLGIALNTEAFF	TGTGCCAGCAGCTTAGGGATAGCCCTTAACACTGAAGCTTTCTTT
.	.	TRBV18	TRBJ2-1	CASSPLGTNEQFF	TGTGCCAGCTCACCGTTAGGTACCAATGAGCAGTTCTTC
.	.	TRBV6-5	TRBJ2-7	CASRERGVYEQYF	TGTGCCAGCAGGGAGAGAGGGGTCTACGAGCAGTACTTC